This T cell receptor beta chain was captured by sequencing in a study of identical twins. As for this clonotype: Its antigen remains unknown.

Germline V gives CDR1 SEHNR, CDR2 FQNEAQ (reference sequence). This CDR3 spans 15 amino acids. The V gene lost 6 bases and the J gene lost 0 bases, with 11 bases spanning the gap. The study's findings and limits: Invariant MAIT and iNKT cells are populations that could partly confound zero-insertion analyses. Cross-sectional statistics underpinned the conclusions; the same donors were not followed.

TCRdb reprocessed the 5' RACE reads via MiXCR and lists one record per CDR3 protein. The sample gives approximately 210,000 distinct CDR3 sequences, about a sixth of which show up once; 40% is in the top ten. The sample was also reused in another study, on T cells expressing NK-cell markers. That work contributes: NKG2C+ dominant clonotypes from over 5 donors made up roughly 1.0-7.5% of CD8+ T cells. Once again these clonotypes came out on top in the CD3+CD56-NKG2C+ fraction of a few donors.

The clonotype originates from a woman aged 18-29 years in good health. The sequenced material came from CD8+ T cells sorted from blood. The chain has TRBV7-9 and TRBJ2-2; D unclear. This CDR3 is CASRQSSPNTGELFF. As DNA, the CDR3 is TGTGCCAGCAGGCAGAGCTCCCCGAACACCGGGGAGCTGTTTTTT.